This T cell receptor beta chain derives from a study of cytotoxic CD8 clonotypes in ibrutinib-treated CLL. As for the study in general: Once treatment had gone on for a median of around eleven months, range 6 to 36, response samples were drawn.

Cryopreserved PBMCs supplied 2 to 2.5 micrograms of genomic DNA for TCR beta libraries. In this sample, this clone turned up once. There are 17 residues in the CDR3. The ends were cut back, 2 bases at V and 4 bases at J, with 21 bases in the middle. Germline-derived CDR1 and CDR2 are GTSNPN and SVGIG (reference sequence). This table comes from immunoSEQ multiplex PCR, and its TCRdb copy is limited to in-frame clones, with some not included. The sample comprises 140,000 or so clones, around 80% of which are singletons, and 9.5% to 15% rests with the top ten. This clonotype was sampled from a human donor with chronic lymphocytic leukemia. The material sequenced was PBMCs, taken after 12 months of ibrutinib treatment. The V and J genes are TRBV30 and TRBJ1-3, with D possibly TRBD1 on 5 matching bases. The CDR3 loop is CAWSPKPGPVSGNTIYF. CDR3 in DNA: TGTGCCTGGAGTCCAAAACCGGGGCCCGTTTCAGGAAACACCATATATTTT.